The sequence of this T cell receptor beta chain was determined in a study of CD8+CD57+ T cells in acquired aplastic anemia. Overall study context: Sorted CD4+ and CD8+ cells yielded DNA averaging approximately 3 ug.

This clonotype was detected many times. Its target is not known. Study outcomes and limitations: Controls did not differ significantly from patients in CD8+ Simpson's diversity.

According to the study, genomic DNA was the template for TCR beta VDJ and CDR3 profiling. Via MiXCR, TCRdb re-called the reads, giving one row per CDR3 protein. This sample carries 150,000 to 200,000 distinct CDR3 sequences, 46% of them seen once, and the ten largest clones take about 2.9%. V dropped 1 base and J dropped 2; count of bases not matched to a gene: 3. This CDR3 comprises 15 residues. Germline values: CDR1 KGHSH, CDR2 LQKENI. This receptor was taken from a human donor in good health. This chain connects TRBV18 to TRBJ2-5; the match to TRBD1 covers 8 bases. The sequenced sample was sorted CD4+, CD8+, or CD8+CD57+ T cells (not recorded which) from PBMCs. The CDR3 nucleotides read TGTGCCAGCTCACCACGGACAGGGTCGCAAGAGACCCAGTACTTC. Translated, it gives CASSPRTGSQETQYF. The complete variable domain, with remaining parts taken from reference TRBV18 and TRBJ2-5, reads NAGVMQNPRHLVRRRGQEARLRCSPMKGHSHVYWYRQLPEEGLKFMVYLQKENIIDESGMPKERFSAEFPKEGPSILRIQQVVRGDSAAYFCASSPRTGSQETQYFGPGTRLLVL.